By its share, the clone carrying this T cell receptor (beta chain) is medium-sized. Its target is not known. The data derive from a study of circulating CD8 cells and anti-PD-1 response in melanoma. At the level of the study: Patients received intravenous nivolumab, 3 mg/kg, every 2 weeks. Overall study results and limits: PD-1 and DPOS subsets showed similar, higher clonality than DNEG. A small cohort with few responders supplied the baseline and M1 comparisons.

CDR1 and CDR2 from the germline V gene are LNHDA and SQIVND (reference sequence). Trimming removed 3 bases at V and 5 bases at J, with 4 bases between. There are 11 residues in the CDR3. From live CD3+CD8+TCRalphabeta+ cells, four PD-1 and/or TIGIT subsets were sorted. The QIAseq Immune Repertoire TCR panel built the libraries from about 16 ng of total RNA. TCRdb reprocessed the reads with MiXCR, giving one entry per CDR3 protein. The data contain under 400 distinct CDR3 sequences, roughly 12% of them singletons. This sequence was found in a human donor with melanoma. The starting material was CD8+ T cells from PBMCs, obtained at baseline or after one month of anti-PD-1 therapy (not recorded which). V gene TRBV19 combines with J gene TRBJ1-1, with unresolved D. In DNA, the CDR3 is TGTGCCAGTAGTATCGGGACTGAAGCTTTCTTT. It encodes CASSIGTEAFF. The whole variable domain, filled in from reference TRBV19 and TRBJ1-1, reads DGGITQSPKYLFRKEGQNVTLSCEQNLNHDAMYWYRQDPGQGLRLIYYSQIVNDFQKGDIAEGYSVSREKKESFPLTVTSAQKNPTAFYLCASSIGTEAFFGQGTRLTVV.